The present T cell receptor (beta chain) was sequenced within a study of CD8 T cells in acute hepatitis C reinfection. For the study at large: TCRbeta of HCV NS3-1073-specific CD8+ T cells was profiled. Study conclusions and caveats: Preferential TRBV04 and TRBV06 usage appeared in all groups and was not explained by the naive pool. NS3-1073 specific repertoires were highly diverse across all groups. Chronically infected subjects had no follow-up NS3-1073 repertoires.

Sample time point: naive CD8 control sorted from an acute-time-point sample. This CDR3 has 12 amino acids. Germline V gene data show CDR1 as SEHNR and CDR2 as FQNEAQ (reference sequence). V shed 2 bases and J shed 11 bases, with 11 bases lying between them. Of note for this clone: Its target is unknown.

Sequenced by immunoSEQ multiplex PCR; TCRdb stores in-frame clones only, minus some. The sample includes over 30,000 clones, roughly 88% seen only once; the top ten take about 10%. The sequence was obtained from a woman aged 18-35 years who spontaneously cleared hepatitis C infection. This chain links TRBV7-9 with TRBJ2-3; tentative D call: TRBD2 (5 bases). The sample consisted of naive CD8+ T cells from PBMCs. The CDR3 DNA follows: TGTGCCAGCAGCTTATTGGAAGAGGGGCAGTATTTT. Translated, it gives CASSLLEEGQYF.